Below, 29 T cell receptor beta chains from the same sample are listed, as sequenced in a study of T cells expressing NK-cell markers. With the 5' RACE reads reprocessed, TCRdb shows one record per CDR3 protein and no DNA. This listing includes 250,000 or so distinct CDR3 sequences. Sequenced input: blood T cells: a sorted CD56 or NKG2C T cell subset, CD4+ or CD8+ T cells, or bulk PBMC T cells (not recorded which). These receptors all stem from a woman aged 18 to 75 in good health.

The genes are TRBV12-3 or TRBV12-4 and TRBJ2-2; the D call from TCRdb, TRBD2, cannot be confirmed without DNA. The CDR3 contains 18 residues. CDR3 residues: CASSFVGLAGANTGELFF.

CDR3 region: CASSRGGGRWNTEAFF. This chain connects TRBV5-6 to TRBJ1-1. Germline V gene sequence: CDR1 SGHDT, CDR2 YYEEEE. CDR3 length equals 16 residues.

CDR3: CASSQNRDTGELFF. The rearrangement links TRBV4-2 to TRBJ2-2. Germline loops: CDR1 LGHNA, CDR2 YNFKEQ. The CDR3 has 14 amino acids.

The CDR3: CASSFGEGGEQYF. The chain recombines TRBV5-1 with TRBJ2-7; TCRdb selects TRBD1, and the lack of DNA leaves this call unchecked. Per the germline V gene, CDR1 is SGHRS and CDR2 is YFSETQ. The CDR3 runs to 13 residues.

The chain combines TRBV12-3 or TRBV12-4 with TRBJ1-1; checking the TCRdb D call of TRBD1 is not possible without DNA. The CDR3 contains 15 residues. CDR3 protein: CASSLLAGVGTEAFF.

V and J are TRBV29-1 and TRBJ2-7; TCRdb's D gene call, TRBD1, goes unchecked for lack of DNA. There are 14 residues in the CDR3. Per germline, CDR1 SQVTM and CDR2 ANQGSEA. The CDR3 here is CSVLPGTNSYEQYF.

The CDR3 spells CASSLGTAYSNQPQHF. The rearrangement links TRBV7-9 to TRBJ1-5; TCRdb's assignment of TRBD1 cannot be checked, as there is no DNA. The germline CDR1 and CDR2 sequences are SEHNR and FQNEAQ (reference sequence). The CDR3 length is 16 residues.

The rearrangement uses TRBV27 and TRBJ2-7; no DNA is available, so the TRBD1 call from TCRdb remains unchecked. CDR1 is MNHEY and CDR2 is SMNVEV in the germline V gene (reference sequence). The CDR3 loop spans 15 amino acids. The CDR3 spells CASSLGGVPSYEQYF.

This chain joins TRBV19 and TRBJ1-6. CDR3 length equals 14 residues. Germline loops: CDR1 LNHDA, CDR2 SQIVND (reference sequence). CDR3 residues: CASSITSRDSPLHF.

The chain carries TRBV6-2 or TRBV6-3 and TRBJ2-3; the TCRdb D gene call, TRBD1, has no DNA to confirm it. CDR1 MNHEY and CDR2 SVGEGT come from the germline V gene. The CDR3 is 15 amino acids. The CDR3 loop is CASSRQGPHTDTQYF.

This chain uses TRBV5-1 with TRBJ2-3; the D call of TRBD2 rests on TCRdb alone, since no DNA is present to check it. The CDR3 is 14 amino acids. Germline V gene sequence: CDR1 SGHRS, CDR2 YFSETQ. CDR3 amino acids: CASSLVEGPDTQYF.

CDR3 residues: CASSDLRGGDQPQHF. The chain combines TRBV25-1 with TRBJ1-5; TCRdb's D call, TRBD1, is unchecked because there is no DNA. The V gene's germline CDR1 is MGHDK and CDR2 SYGVNS. CDR3 length: 15 residues.

The CDR3: CASSLASTEAFF. The J gene is TRBJ1-1, the V gene TRBV5-1. CDR3 length: 12 amino acids. Per germline, CDR1 SGHRS and CDR2 YFSETQ.

The chain recombines TRBV20-1 with TRBJ1-3. Germline V CDR1 and CDR2: DFQATT, SNEGSKA (reference sequence). CDR3 length equals 15 residues. CDR3 protein: CSARDLAVSGNTIYF.

The chain employs TRBV12-3 or TRBV12-4 and TRBJ1-4; TCRdb reports TRBD1, a call that lacks DNA to check it against. This CDR3 has 14 residues. This CDR3 reads CASSPTGNGEKLFF.

This chain joins TRBV29-1 and TRBJ2-1; without DNA, the TCRdb call of TRBD2 cannot be checked. CDR1 and CDR2 from the germline V gene are SQVTM and ANQGSEA. The CDR3 covers 13 residues. CDR3 region: CSVRLAGGYGQFF.

The chain carries TRBV14 and TRBJ1-4; with no DNA, the TCRdb D assignment of TRBD1 cannot be verified. This CDR3 region has 18 residues. Germline assignment: CDR1 SGHDN and CDR2 FVKESK. CDR3 sequence reads: CASSRRQGSLSTNEKLFF.

The rearrangement links TRBV6-1 to TRBJ2-7; TCRdb outputs TRBD1, but without DNA this stays unchecked. Germline CDR1 is MNHNS and CDR2 is SASEGT. This CDR3 spans 13 amino acids. This CDR3 reads CAAQTGQGYEQYF.

The V gene is TRBV7-9, the J gene TRBJ2-1; checking the TCRdb D call of TRBD2 is not possible without DNA. Germline CDR1 and CDR2: SEHNR and FQNEAQ (reference sequence). This CDR3 contains 16 residues. This CDR3 reads CASSEQGLAKADEQFF.

The chain combines TRBV5-5 with TRBJ2-3; TCRdb indicates TRBD1, and absent DNA this call remains unverified. CDR1 and CDR2 from the germline V gene are SGHKS and YYEKEE (reference sequence). The CDR3 sequence is 17 residues long. This CDR3 is CASSLAGTGDLFGTQYF.

The chain is built from TRBV30 and TRBJ2-7; TCRdb designates TRBD1, a call that cannot be tested without DNA. CDR1 and CDR2 from the germline V gene are GTSNPN and SVGIG (reference sequence). The CDR3 spans 15 residues. The CDR3 is CAWSPLLRGTYEQYF.

This chain connects TRBV15 to TRBJ2-5; TCRdb's D call, TRBD2, is unchecked because there is no DNA. CDR1 LNHNV and CDR2 YYDKDF come from the germline V gene (reference sequence). The CDR3 has 16 residues. The CDR3 protein is CATSRPWRKGQETQYF.

The rearrangement links TRBV29-1 to TRBJ1-2; the D call from TCRdb, TRBD1, cannot be confirmed without DNA. CDR3 length equals 13 residues. Looked up from germline, CDR1 is SQVTM and CDR2 is ANQGSEA. CDR3 sequence: CSVAPGQGEGYTF.

The chain couples TRBV5-1 to TRBJ2-1; TCRdb selects TRBD1, and the lack of DNA leaves this call unchecked. The length of the CDR3 is 13 residues. CDR1 is SGHRS, CDR2 YFSETQ, per germline. The CDR3 loop reads CASSGDSYNEQFF.

The rearrangement links TRBV20-1 to TRBJ2-5; TCRdb outputs TRBD1, but without DNA this stays unchecked. The CDR3 runs to 13 residues. The germline gives CDR1 DFQATT, CDR2 SNEGSKA (reference sequence). CDR3 loop: CSARAKGGETQYF.

This chain links TRBV5-4 with TRBJ2-2; TCRdb's D call of TRBD2 is untestable without DNA. This CDR3 comprises 14 residues. CDR1 and CDR2 from the germline V gene are SGHNT and YYREEE (reference sequence). The CDR3 is CASSSGLTSGELFF.

This chain uses TRBV5-6 with TRBJ2-7; TCRdb selects TRBD2, and the lack of DNA leaves this call unchecked. This CDR3 is built from 16 residues. Germline V lookup: CDR1 SGHDT, CDR2 YYEEEE. The CDR3 here is CASSYNGLADVTEQYF. Drawing the rest from reference TRBV5-6 and TRBJ2-7, the complete variable domain is DAGVTQSPTHLIKTRGQQVTLRCSPKSGHDTVSWYQQALGQGPQFIFQYYEEEERQRGNFPDRFSGHQFPNYSSELNVNALLLGDSALYLCASSYNGLADVTEQYFGPGTRLTVT.

The rearrangement joins TRBV15 to TRBJ2-1; without DNA, the TCRdb call of TRBD2 cannot be checked. Germline assignment: CDR1 LNHNV and CDR2 YYDKDF (reference sequence). The CDR3 sequence is 17 residues long. The CDR3 region is CATSRVIKRGQDNEQFF.

V is TRBV18 and J is TRBJ2-5; TCRdb indicates TRBD2, and absent DNA this call remains unverified. Germline CDR1 is KGHSH and CDR2 is LQKENI. The CDR3 is made up of 16 amino acids. This CDR3 reads CASSPRVTSGAETQYF.